The present T cell receptor beta chain was sequenced within a study of early T cells in non-severe SARS-CoV-2 infection (dated by TCRdb to the early 2020s). Notes on the research overall: TCR sequencing used bulk RNA from unsorted whole blood, so alpha and beta chains could not be paired.

This was a case-control study nested in a cohort of healthcare workers in London, UK, who had nasopharyngeal swab PCR tests and blood samples taken every week. Healthcare workers were recruited during the week of the UK lockdown, between 23 and 31 March 2020, and followed weekly for up to roughly 15 weeks. Here is what the overall study found, with its caveats: Matching against VDJdb was skewed toward anti-spike CD8 responses, likely underestimated virus-specific expansions, and missed private and CD4 specificities.

This clonotype was seen more than once but under ten times. This receptor's antigen is unknown. No base qualities exist here, and no much larger clone lies one base off it. The CDR3 spans 14 residues, from the cysteine through the phenylalanine. The DNA shown is the 42-base CDR3, in frame from base 1. The V and J ends are trimmed by 5 bases and 7 bases, leaving 15 bases between them. The library was generated by 5' RACE. TCRdb lists the instrument as NextSeq 500. To correct for sequencing error and PCR bias, the TCR library protocol tagged individual cDNA molecules with unique molecular identifiers. Both TCR alpha and beta chains were sequenced, and tight co-correlation was observed between alpha and beta sequence abundances in each sample. The study's own analysis went as follows. V gene, J gene and CDR3 annotation of TCR sequences was performed with Decombinator V4. Expanded TCRs were defined as changing significantly between any two time points under a Poisson model with p below 0.0001. Abundances of TCRs were expressed as counts per million after normalisation to the total number of TCRs sequenced in each sample. MAIT TCRs were defined by TRAV1-2 paired with TRAJ12, TRAJ20 or TRAJ33, and iNKT TCRs by TRAV10 paired with TRAJ18. A search of VDJdb, accessed on 1 November 2021, was run for TCRs annotated to CMV, EBV and SARS-CoV-2, with TCRs annotated for multiple antigens excluded. Starting from the raw public reads, TCRdb applied fastp trimming at Q25, assembled clones with MiXCR and retained in-frame beta chains. Entries are consolidated by CDR3 protein sequence, retaining the most common genes and DNA. The V and J calls come from TCRdb's annotation, not from the publication. This sample lists nearly 90,000 distinct CDR3 sequences; around 15% were detected once. The ten largest clones take up roughly 6.4% of the sample.

This chain is built from TRBV12-3 or TRBV12-4 and TRBJ2-1; perhaps TRBD2 is the D gene, with 5 bases matching. The origin of this receptor is an adult who was a healthcare worker with PCR-confirmed SARS-CoV-2 infection or an uninfected control (not recorded which). Sequencing was carried out using whole blood. The CDR3 protein is CASSLAPDLNEQFF. At the DNA level, the sequence is TGTGCCAGCAGTCTCGCCCCGGACTTAAATGAGCAGTTCTTC.